This is a list of T cell receptor beta chains from one sample in a study of shared clonotypes between healthy human individuals. The protocol was immunoSEQ multiplex PCR, while the TCRdb copy is restricted to in-frame clones and leaves out a portion. The table shows 2 million or so clones, with 95% occurring only once. The sample was naive CD4+ T cells sorted from blood. The receptors originated from a man aged 18 to 29 in good health. The CDR3 runs from the conserved cysteine through the conserved F or W.

v_gene: TRBV28
j_gene: TRBJ2-7
CDR3aa: CASKGVYEQYF

v_gene: TRBV6-5
j_gene: TRBJ2-3
CDR3aa: CASSWTSQTADTQYF

v_gene: TRBV5-1
j_gene: TRBJ2-5
CDR3aa: CASSLIGRREGETQYF

v_gene: TRBV6-1
j_gene: TRBJ1-1
CDR3aa: CASSDRPPNTEAFF

v_gene: TRBV4-3
j_gene: TRBJ2-3
CDR3aa: CASSQDGGKDTQYF

v_gene: TRBV11-2
j_gene: TRBJ2-5
CDR3aa: CASSLWDRGETQYF

v_gene: TRBV5-5
j_gene: TRBJ1-2
CDR3aa: CASSVAGNYGYTF

v_gene: TRBV10-2
j_gene: TRBJ1-2
CDR3aa: CATQAGGEGYTF

v_gene: TRBV18
j_gene: TRBJ2-7
CDR3aa: CASSPGQRAFEQYF

v_gene: TRBV6-6
j_gene: TRBJ2-2
CDR3aa: CASSPDRGGTGELFF

v_gene: TRBV30
j_gene: TRBJ2-3
CDR3aa: CAWSPTDTQYF

v_gene: TRBV6-5
j_gene: TRBJ2-7
CDR3aa: CASSRPGPGGQYF

v_gene: TRBV18
j_gene: TRBJ2-7
CDR3aa: CASSPLPPTGSVNEQYF

v_gene: TRBV5-1
j_gene: TRBJ1-6
CDR3aa: CASSLAVLTYDNSPLHF

v_gene: TRBV6-1
j_gene: TRBJ1-1
CDR3aa: CASNRANTEAFF

v_gene: TRBV27
j_gene: TRBJ1-6
CDR3aa: CASSSIKQGYNSPLHF

v_gene: TRBV19
j_gene: TRBJ1-4
CDR3aa: CASRAGRGLFF

v_gene: TRBV2
j_gene: TRBJ2-7
CDR3aa: CASSESGQRAYEQYF

v_gene: TRBV30
j_gene: TRBJ2-1
CDR3aa: CAWNRGSYNEQFF

v_gene: TRBV14
j_gene: TRBJ2-7
CDR3aa: CASSPIPGQGDYEQYF